These 14 T cell receptor beta chains were all obtained from the same sample, sequenced in a study of blood T cells in healthy people across ages. The use of a sample-barcoded 5' primer and a J-beta primer mix characterized a second PCR of 7 to 11 cycles. TCRdb reprocessed the 5' RACE reads with MiXCR, giving one entry per CDR3 protein. The sample includes roughly 410,000 distinct CDR3 sequences, roughly half seen only once; the top ten take under 65%. The sample taken for sequencing was blood. These receptors were taken from a man between 60 and 75 years old in good health.

The chain couples TRBV2 to TRBJ1-2; D remains unclear. CDR3 size: 12 residues. Germline lookup yields CDR1 SNHLY and CDR2 FYNNEI. Between the trimmed V and J ends, which lost 6 bases and 1 base, there was a span of 6 bases. The CDR3 reads CASRENNYGYTF. The CDR3 DNA is TGTGCCAGCAGGGAAAATAACTATGGCTACACCTTC.

The chain links TRBV29-1 to TRBJ1-1, with 10 bases that match TRBD1. The junction had 3 bases not matched to a gene; V was cut back by 7 bases and J by 1 base. The CDR3 has 13 residues. The germline V gene encodes CDR1 SQVTM and CDR2 ANQGSEA. CDR3 in amino acids: CSAWTGGNTEAFF. The CDR3, as DNA: TGCAGCGCCTGGACAGGGGGGAACACTGAAGCTTTCTTT.

There are many counts of this clonotype. The chain uses TRBV29-1 and TRBJ2-7; D remains unclear. Trimming took off 7 bases at V and 3 bases at J, with 25 bases between the two ends. Germline V gene lookup returns CDR1 SQVTM and CDR2 ANQGSEA. The CDR3 is 16 amino acids. Here the CDR3 reads CSGPRPNGPSSYEQYF. The CDR3 region has the DNA TGCAGCGGCCCTCGCCCTAATGGGCCCTCTAGCTACGAGCAGTACTTC.

This clonotype has just a few counts. The chain combines TRBV12-3 or TRBV12-4 with TRBJ2-3; D might be TRBD1 or TRBD2, each matching 5 bases. This CDR3 is 14 amino acids long. V lost 5 bases and J lost 2, with 11 bases in between. In DNA, the CDR3 is TGTGCCAGCAGTCCGCCGGGGCCCACAGATACGCAGTATTTT. Translating it yields CASSPPGPTDTQYF.

The V call is TRBV20-1, the J call TRBJ1-2; 8 nucleotides align to TRBD1. Germline V gene sequence: CDR1 DFQATT, CDR2 SNEGSKA (reference sequence). This CDR3 region has 15 residues. As DNA, the CDR3 is TGCAGCGCCCCAATCAGGGGGCGAAGGGACTATGGCTACACCTTC. Translating it yields CSAPIRGRRDYGYTF.

The gene calls are TRBV6-1 and TRBJ1-5, with no clear D. The CDR3 loop spans 13 amino acids. Germline assignment: CDR1 MNHNS and CDR2 SASEGT. V lost 1 base and J 3 bases, leaving 4 bases between the germline ends. CDR3 residues: CASSEGYNQPQHF. CDR3 coding DNA: TGTGCCAGCAGTGAAGGGTACAATCAGCCCCAGCATTTT.

This rearrangement joins TRBV11-2 to TRBJ2-1, with D unresolved. Trimming pared 0 bases from V and 6 bases from J, leaving 9 bases between. CDR1 SGHAT and CDR2 FQNNGV come from the germline V gene. This CDR3 is 14 amino acids long. The CDR3 here is CASSLESRSNEQFF. The CDR3 nucleotides are TGTGCCAGCAGCTTAGAATCCAGGAGCAATGAGCAGTTCTTC.

The chain is built from TRBV7-8 and TRBJ2-4; 13 bases align to TRBD2. The end of the DNA is better explained by TRBJ2-5, so the J call may be wrong. The CDR3 runs 15 residues. The germline CDR1 and CDR2 sequences are SGHVS and FQNEAQ. CDR3 nucleotide sequence: TGTGCCAGCAGGGGGACTAGCGGGGAAGGGGAGACCCAGTACTTC. Translation gives CASRGTSGEGETQYF.

This chain uses TRBV3-1 with TRBJ2-7; possible D gene TRBD1, 5 bases. Germline-derived CDR1 and CDR2 are LGHDT and YNNKEL (reference sequence). Trimming left V 3 bases short and J 0 bases short, with 12 bases between. This CDR3 comprises 15 residues. CDR3 DNA sequence: TGTGCCAGCAGCCATAAAAGGACAATCTCCTACGAGCAGTACTTC. It yields the protein CASSHKRTISYEQYF.

This chain joins TRBV30 and TRBJ1-2; D call uncertain. Germline CDR1 is GTSNPN and CDR2 is SVGIG (reference sequence). The V end was cut by 3 bases, the J end by 1 base, with 9 bases between. This CDR3 comprises 13 residues. The chain's CDR3 is CAWSRVGNYGYTF. The DNA for the CDR3 is TGTGCCTGGAGCCGCGTCGGTAACTATGGCTACACCTTC.

This clonotype has a handful of counts. The V call is TRBV5-5, the J call TRBJ2-7; TRBD1 matches 10 bases. Gene TRBJ2-5 matches the end of the DNA better, so the J call may be wrong. Germline values: CDR1 SGHKS, CDR2 YYEKEE (reference sequence). The CDR3 runs 16 residues. The CDR3 DNA follows: TGTGCCAGCAGCACACGACCCGGGACAGGGGCAGAGACCCAGTACTTC. Amino acid sequence: CASSTRPGTGAETQYF.

This clonotype appeared many times. The chain carries TRBV11-2 and TRBJ2-5; D uncertain. This CDR3 comprises 11 residues. Trimming cost V 2 bases and J 9 bases, with 7 bases left between them. Germline V CDR1 and CDR2: SGHAT, FQNNGV. The CDR3 sequence: CASSLRRAQYF. The CDR3 DNA sequence: TGTGCCAGCAGCTTACGCCGGGCCCAGTACTTC.

This chain uses TRBV29-1 with TRBJ2-7, with D possibly being TRBD2 (6 bases). Trimming removed 5 bases at V and 7 bases at J, with 15 bases between. The CDR3 has 12 amino acids. The V gene's germline CDR1 is SQVTM and CDR2 ANQGSEA. CDR3: CSVLRGLEEQYF. DNA of the CDR3: TGCAGCGTTTTGCGGGGCCTGGAGGAGCAGTACTTC.

The chain is built from TRBV5-1 and TRBJ2-3, with D perhaps matching TRBD1 (5 bases). The CDR3 spans 14 residues. The germline CDR1 and CDR2 sequences are SGHRS and YFSETQ. Trimming took 1 base from V and 4 from J, leaving 10 bases between them. In DNA form, the CDR3 reads TGCGCCAGCAGCTTGTACAGGATCCCAGATACGCAGTATTTT. Its translation: CASSLYRIPDTQYF.